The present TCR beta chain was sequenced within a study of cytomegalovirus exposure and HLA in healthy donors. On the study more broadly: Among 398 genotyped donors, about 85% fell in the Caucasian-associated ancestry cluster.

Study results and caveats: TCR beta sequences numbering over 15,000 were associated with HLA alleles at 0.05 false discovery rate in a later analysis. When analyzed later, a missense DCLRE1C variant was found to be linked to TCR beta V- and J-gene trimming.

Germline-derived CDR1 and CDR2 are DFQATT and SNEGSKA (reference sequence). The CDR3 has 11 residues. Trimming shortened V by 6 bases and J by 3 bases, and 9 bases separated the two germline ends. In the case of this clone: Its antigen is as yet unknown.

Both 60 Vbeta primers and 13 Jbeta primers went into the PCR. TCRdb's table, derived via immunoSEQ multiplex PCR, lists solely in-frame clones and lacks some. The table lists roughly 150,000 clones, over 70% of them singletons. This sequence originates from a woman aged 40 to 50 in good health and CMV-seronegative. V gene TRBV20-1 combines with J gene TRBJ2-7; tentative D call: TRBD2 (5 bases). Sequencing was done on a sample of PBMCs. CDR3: CSAETSYEQYF. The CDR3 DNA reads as TGCAGTGCGGAAACTAGCTACGAGCAGTACTTC.